This TCR beta chain was retrieved from a study of identical twins. It was template switching that added a universal primer site, and there were unique molecular identifiers on the cDNA. A single record per CDR3 protein comes from TCRdb applying MiXCR to the 5' RACE reads. The sample shows roughly 1.6 million distinct CDR3 sequences, 32% of them seen only once. Germline V lookup: CDR1 DFQATT, CDR2 SNEGSKA (reference sequence). CDR3 length equals 13 residues. V lost 0 bases and J lost 4, with 10 bases in between. This clonotype was seen a handful of times. Every sampled donor was Caucasian and healthy. This chain links TRBV20-1 with TRBJ2-7; D remains unclear. The sequence came from a newborn girl in good health. The sample comprised cord blood. The CDR3 DNA is TGCAGTGCTAGAGAAAGCGTCGTATACGAGCAGTACTTC. Translated: CSARESVVYEQYF.